This T cell receptor (beta chain) is drawn from a study of T cells in Graves' hyperthyroidism and ophthalmopathy. This clonotype was detected ten times or more. There were TCR beta CDR3 regions amplified from RNA transcripts. RT-PCR in the first round (using the HTBI primer set) targeted the TCR CDR3. TCRdb called the multiplex PCR reads again in MiXCR, with one record for every CDR3 protein. The sample holds 370,000 or so distinct CDR3 sequences; 15% to 18% are singletons and the top ten take around a quarter. The CDR3 runs 13 residues. V dropped 2 bases and J dropped 5 bases, with 9 bases sitting between them. Looked up from germline, CDR1 is MNHEY and CDR2 is SMNVEV (reference sequence).

J is TRBJ1-1 and V is TRBV27; unclear D gene. The receptor's source is a woman aged 18-29 years with Graves' hyperthyroidism that later progressed to Graves' ophthalmopathy. Sequencing input: blood. CDR3 bases: TGTGCCAGCAGTTTAATGGGTGGTACTGAAGCTTTCTTT. Residues: CASSLMGGTEAFF.